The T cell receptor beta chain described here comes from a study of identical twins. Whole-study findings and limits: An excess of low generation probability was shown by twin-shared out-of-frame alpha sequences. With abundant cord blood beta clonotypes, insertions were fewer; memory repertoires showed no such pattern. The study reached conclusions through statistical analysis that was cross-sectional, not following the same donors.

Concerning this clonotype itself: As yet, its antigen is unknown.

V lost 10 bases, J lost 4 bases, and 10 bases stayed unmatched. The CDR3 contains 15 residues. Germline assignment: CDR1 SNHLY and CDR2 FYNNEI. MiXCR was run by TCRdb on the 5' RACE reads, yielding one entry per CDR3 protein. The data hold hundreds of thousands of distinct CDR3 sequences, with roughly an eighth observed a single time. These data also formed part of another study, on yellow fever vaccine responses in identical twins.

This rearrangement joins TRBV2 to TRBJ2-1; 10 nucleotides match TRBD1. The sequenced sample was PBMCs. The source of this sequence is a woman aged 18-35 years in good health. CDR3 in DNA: TGTGCCACCGGGCCGGGACAGGGGATTTACAATGAGCAGTTCTTC. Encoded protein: CATGPGQGIYNEQFF. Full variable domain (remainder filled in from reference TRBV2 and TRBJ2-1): EPEVTQTPSHQVTQMGQEVILRCVPISNHLYFYWYRQILGQKVEFLVSFYNNEISEKSEIFDDQFSVERPDGSNFTLKIRSTKLEDSAMYFCATGPGQGIYNEQFFGPGTRLTVL.